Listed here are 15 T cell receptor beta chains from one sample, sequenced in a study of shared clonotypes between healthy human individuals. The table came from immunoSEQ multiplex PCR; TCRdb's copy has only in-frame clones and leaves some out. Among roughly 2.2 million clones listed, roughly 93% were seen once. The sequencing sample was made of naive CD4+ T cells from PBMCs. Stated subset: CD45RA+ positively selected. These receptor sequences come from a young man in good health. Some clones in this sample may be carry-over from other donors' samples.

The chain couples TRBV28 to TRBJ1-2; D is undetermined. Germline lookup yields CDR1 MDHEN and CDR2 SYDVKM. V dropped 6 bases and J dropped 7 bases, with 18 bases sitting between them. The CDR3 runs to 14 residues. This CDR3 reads CASSTTRSPGGYTF. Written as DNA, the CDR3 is TGTGCCAGCAGCACTACAAGGTCTCCGGGTGGCTACACCTTC.

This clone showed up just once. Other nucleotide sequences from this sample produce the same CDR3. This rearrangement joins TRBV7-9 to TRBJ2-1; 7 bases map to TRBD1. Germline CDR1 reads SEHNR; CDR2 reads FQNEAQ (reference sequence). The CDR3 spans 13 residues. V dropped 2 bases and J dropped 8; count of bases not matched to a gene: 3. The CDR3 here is CASSLRQGDEQFF. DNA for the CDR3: TGTGCCAGCAGCTTAAGACAGGGTGATGAGCAGTTCTTC. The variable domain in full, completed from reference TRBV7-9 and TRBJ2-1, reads DTGVSQNPRHKITKRGQNVTFRCDPISEHNRLYWYRQTLGQGPEFLTYFQNEAQLEKSRLLSDRFSAERPKGSFSTLEIQRTEQGDSAMYLCASSLRQGDEQFFGPGTRLTVL.

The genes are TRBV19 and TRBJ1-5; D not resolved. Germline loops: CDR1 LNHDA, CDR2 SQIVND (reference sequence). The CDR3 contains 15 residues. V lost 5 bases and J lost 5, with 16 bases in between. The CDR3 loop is CASSALRNAHQPQHF. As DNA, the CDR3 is TGTGCCAGTAGTGCCCTACGTAACGCACATCAGCCCCAGCATTTT.

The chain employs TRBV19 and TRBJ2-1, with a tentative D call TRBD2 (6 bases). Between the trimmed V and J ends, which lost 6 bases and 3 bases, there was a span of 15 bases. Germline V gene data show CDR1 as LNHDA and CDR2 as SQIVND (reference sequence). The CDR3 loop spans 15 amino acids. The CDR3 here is CASRLRGGGYNEQFF. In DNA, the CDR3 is TGTGCCAGTAGACTGAGGGGAGGCGGCTACAATGAGCAGTTCTTC. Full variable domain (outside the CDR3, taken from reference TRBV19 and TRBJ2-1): DGGITQSPKYLFRKEGQNVTLSCEQNLNHDAMYWYRQDPGQGLRLIYYSQIVNDFQKGDIAEGYSVSREKKESFPLTVTSAQKNPTAFYLCASRLRGGGYNEQFFGPGTRLTVL.

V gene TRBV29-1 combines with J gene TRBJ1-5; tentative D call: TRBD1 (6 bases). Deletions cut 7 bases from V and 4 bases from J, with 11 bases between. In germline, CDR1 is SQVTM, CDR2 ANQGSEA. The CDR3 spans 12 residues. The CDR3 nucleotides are TGCAGCGCTCAAACAGGGAATCAGCCCCAGCATTTT. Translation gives CSAQTGNQPQHF.

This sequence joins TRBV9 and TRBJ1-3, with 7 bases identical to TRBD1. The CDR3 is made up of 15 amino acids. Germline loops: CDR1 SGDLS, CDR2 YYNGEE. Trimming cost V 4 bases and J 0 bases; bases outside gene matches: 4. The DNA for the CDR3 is TGTGCCAGCAGCCGGGACAGCATCTCTGGAAACACCATATATTTT. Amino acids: CASSRDSISGNTIYF.

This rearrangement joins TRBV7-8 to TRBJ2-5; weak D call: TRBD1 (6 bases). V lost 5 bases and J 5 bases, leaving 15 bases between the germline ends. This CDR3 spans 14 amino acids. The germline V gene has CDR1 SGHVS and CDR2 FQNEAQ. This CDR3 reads CASSLRDIQETQYF. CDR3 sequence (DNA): TGTGCCAGCAGCCTAAGGGACATCCAGGAGACCCAGTACTTC.

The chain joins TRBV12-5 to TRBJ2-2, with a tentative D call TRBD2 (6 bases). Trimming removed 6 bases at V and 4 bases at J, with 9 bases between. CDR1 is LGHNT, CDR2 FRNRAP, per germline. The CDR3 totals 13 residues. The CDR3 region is CASGRDFTGELFF. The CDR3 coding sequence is TGTGCTAGTGGCCGGGACTTCACCGGGGAGCTGTTTTTT.

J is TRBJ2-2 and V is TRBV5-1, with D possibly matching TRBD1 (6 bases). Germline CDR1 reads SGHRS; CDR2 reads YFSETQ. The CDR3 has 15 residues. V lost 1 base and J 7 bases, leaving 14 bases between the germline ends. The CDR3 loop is CASSLNRGGGGELFF. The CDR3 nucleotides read TGCGCCAGCAGCTTGAATCGTGGGGGCGGCGGGGAGCTGTTTTTT.

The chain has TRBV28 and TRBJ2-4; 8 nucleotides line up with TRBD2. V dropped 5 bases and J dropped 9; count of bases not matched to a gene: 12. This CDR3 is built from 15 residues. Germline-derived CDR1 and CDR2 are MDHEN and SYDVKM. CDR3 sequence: CASSPSGTSRFIQYF. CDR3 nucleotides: TGTGCCAGCAGTCCCTCCGGGACTAGTAGGTTCATTCAGTACTTC. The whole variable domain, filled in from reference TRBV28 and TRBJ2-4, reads DVKVTQSSRYLVKRTGEKVFLECVQDMDHENMFWYRQDPGLGLRLIYFSYDVKMKEKGDIPEGYSVSREKKERFSLILESASTNQTSMYLCASSPSGTSRFIQYFGAGTRLSVL.

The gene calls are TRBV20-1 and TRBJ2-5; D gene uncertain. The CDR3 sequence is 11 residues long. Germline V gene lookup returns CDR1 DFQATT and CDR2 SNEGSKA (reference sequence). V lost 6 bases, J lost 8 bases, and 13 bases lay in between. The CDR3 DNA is TGCAGTGCCCCAACCTTGGAAACCCAGTACTTC. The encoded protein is CSAPTLETQYF.

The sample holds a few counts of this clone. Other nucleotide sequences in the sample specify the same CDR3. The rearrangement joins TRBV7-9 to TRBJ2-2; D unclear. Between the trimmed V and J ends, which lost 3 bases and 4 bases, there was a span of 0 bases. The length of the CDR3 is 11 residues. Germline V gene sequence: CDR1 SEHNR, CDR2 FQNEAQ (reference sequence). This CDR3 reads CASSFTGELFF. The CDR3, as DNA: TGTGCCAGCAGCTTCACCGGGGAGCTGTTTTTT.

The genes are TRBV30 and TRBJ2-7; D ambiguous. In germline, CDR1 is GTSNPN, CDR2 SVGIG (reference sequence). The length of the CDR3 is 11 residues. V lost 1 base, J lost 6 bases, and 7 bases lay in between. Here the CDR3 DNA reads TGTGCCTGGAGTGCACGGGTCGAGCAGTACTTC. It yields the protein CAWSARVEQYF.

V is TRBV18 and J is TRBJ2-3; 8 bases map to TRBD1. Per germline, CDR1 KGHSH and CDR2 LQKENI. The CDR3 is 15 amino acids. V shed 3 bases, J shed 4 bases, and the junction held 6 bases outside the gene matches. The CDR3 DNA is TGTGCCAGCTCACCCGGACAGGGCGGAGCAGATACGCAGTATTTT. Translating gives CASSPGQGGADTQYF. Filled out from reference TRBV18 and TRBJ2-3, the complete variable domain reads NAGVMQNPRHLVRRRGQEARLRCSPMKGHSHVYWYRQLPEEGLKFMVYLQKENIIDESGMPKERFSAEFPKEGPSILRIQQVVRGDSAAYFCASSPGQGGADTQYFGPGTRLTVL.

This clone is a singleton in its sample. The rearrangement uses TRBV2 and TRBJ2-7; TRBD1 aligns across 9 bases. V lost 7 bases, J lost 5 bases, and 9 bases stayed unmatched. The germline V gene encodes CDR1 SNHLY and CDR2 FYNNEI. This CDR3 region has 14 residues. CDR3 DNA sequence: TGTGCCAGCACCCTGGGACAGGGCTTCGACGAGCAGTACTTC. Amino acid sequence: CASTLGQGFDEQYF.